These T cell receptor beta chains were read from a single sample in a study of blood T cell repertoires in COVID-19. Using immunoSEQ multiplex PCR, the repertoire was profiled, and TCRdb retains in-frame clones only, with some absent. The sample has about 140,000 clones; approximately 84% are singletons. The specimen was PBMCs or T cells enriched from blood (not recorded which). The origin of the receptors is a woman between 45 and 65 years old with acute COVID-19. Both conserved end residues are part of each CDR3. The order of the fields is D gene, V gene, clone size, J gene, CDR3 protein, CDR3 DNA. D genes are given only for firm matches. Size tells how often a clone was seen (once, few, many) or the class of an expanded clone, and some rows leave it out.

-	TRBV6-2/TRBV6-3	-	TRBJ1-6	CASSLTGYNSPLHF	TGTGCCAGCAGTTTGACCGGGTACAATTCACCCCTCCACTTT
TRBD1	TRBV19	-	TRBJ1-2	CASSLGTAVGYGYTF	TGTGCCAGTAGCCTCGGGACAGCTGTTGGCTATGGCTACACCTTC
TRBD1	TRBV25-1	-	TRBJ1-1	CASSEYFLTGDEGAFF	TGTGCCAGCAGTGAATATTTCTTGACAGGGGATGAAGGAGCTTTCTTT
TRBD2	TRBV6-4	once	TRBJ2-3	CASSDSQRDTDTQYF	TGTGCCAGCAGTGACTCCCAGCGGGACACAGATACGCAGTATTTT
-	TRBV7-9	-	TRBJ1-2	CASSMGGSNYGYTF	TGTGCCAGCAGTATGGGGGGTTCTAACTATGGCTACACCTTC
TRBD2	TRBV19	few	TRBJ2-1	CASSTEHSPSSGGEQFF	TGTGCCAGTAGTACGGAACATAGCCCATCTAGCGGGGGTGAGCAGTTCTTC
TRBD2	TRBV6-1	-	TRBJ2-7	CASSERTGTSGFYEQYF	TGTGCCAGCAGTGAGCGAACCGGGACTAGCGGGTTTTACGAGCAGTACTTC
-	TRBV6-1	-	TRBJ1-5	CASSEWRGQPQHF	TGTGCCAGCAGTGAATGGCGCGGACAGCCCCAGCATTTT
TRBD1	TRBV30	once	TRBJ2-3	CALEGGSDTQYF	TGTGCCTTAGAAGGGGGCTCAGATACGCAGTATTTT
TRBD2	TRBV19	few	TRBJ2-7	CASSIDSSGPTGNEQYF	TGTGCCAGTAGTATAGATTCTAGCGGGCCCACGGGGAACGAGCAGTACTTC
-	TRBV9	-	TRBJ2-7	CASSVSVTPSYEQYF	TGTGCCAGCAGCGTAAGTGTCACTCCTTCCTACGAGCAGTACTTC
-	TRBV7-3	-	TRBJ2-3	CASSLTRDTQYF	TGTGCCAGCAGCTTAACGAGAGATACGCAGTATTTT
TRBD2	TRBV24-1	few	TRBJ2-1	CATSDGLEGEQFF	TGTGCCACCAGTGATGGACTAGAGGGTGAGCAGTTCTTC
-	TRBV1	-	TRBJ1-6	CTSSLPKGGTREISPLHF	TGCACCAGCAGCCTCCCTAAAGGCGGGACCAGGGAAATTTCACCCCTCCACTTT
TRBD1	TRBV30	-	TRBJ1-5	CAWSGGGGGSQPQHF	TGTGCCTGGAGTGGAGGAGGGGGCGGCAGCCAGCCCCAGCATTTT
TRBD1	TRBV28	-	TRBJ1-2	CASSSGATGNYGYTF	TGTGCCAGCAGCTCCGGCGCGACAGGGAACTATGGCTACACCTTC
-	TRBV2	once	TRBJ1-6	CASSAGHRSPLHF	TGTGCCAGCAGTGCAGGACATCGCTCACCCCTCCACTTT
-	TRBV7-3	-	TRBJ2-7	CASSLLPAAELHEQYF	TGTGCCAGCAGCTTACTCCCGGCGGCAGAACTCCACGAGCAGTACTTC
TRBD2	TRBV5-1	once	TRBJ2-4	CASTILEREGPAKNIQYF	TGCGCCAGTACGATCCTAGAGCGGGAGGGCCCGGCCAAAAACATTCAGTACTTC
-	TRBV27	-	TRBJ1-1	CASSPGNTEAFF	TGTGCCAGCAGTCCAGGGAACACTGAAGCTTTCTTT
-	TRBV11-2	-	TRBJ2-3	CASSLAGTDTQYF	TGTGCCAGCAGCTTAGCCGGCACAGATACGCAGTATTTT
TRBD2	TRBV30	-	TRBJ2-1	CAWSGTAGGYNEQFF	TGTGCCTGGAGTGGCACGGCGGGGGGGTACAATGAGCAGTTCTTC
TRBD1	TRBV5-5	-	TRBJ2-7	CASSADRVNHEQYF	TGTGCCAGCAGCGCGGACAGGGTTAACCACGAGCAGTACTTC
TRBD2	TRBV3-1/TRBV3-2	once	TRBJ2-7	CASSQRTSGSAYEQYF	TGTGCCAGCAGCCAAAGGACTAGCGGGAGTGCCTACGAGCAGTACTTC
TRBD2	TRBV3-1/TRBV3-2	-	TRBJ2-2	CASSQGYGGSTTGELFF	TGTGCCAGCAGCCAAGGTTACGGCGGGAGTACGACCGGGGAGCTGTTTTTT
-	TRBV19	once	TRBJ2-1	CASSIAGTYNEQFF	TGTGCCAGTAGTATAGCGGGGACCTACAATGAGCAGTTCTTC
TRBD2	TRBV2	-	TRBJ2-6	CASTLLAGASGANVLTF	TGTGCCAGCACCCTCCTAGCGGGGGCCTCTGGGGCCAACGTCCTGACTTTC
TRBD2	TRBV9	-	TRBJ2-5	CASSSGTSFAETQYF	TGTGCCAGCAGCTCCGGGACTAGCTTCGCAGAGACCCAGTACTTC
TRBD2	TRBV29-1	-	TRBJ2-1	CSVVIAGGPTPEQFF	TGCAGCGTCGTGATAGCGGGAGGGCCTACTCCGGAGCAGTTCTTC
-	TRBV30	-	TRBJ1-6	CAWSHQGGHSPLHF	TGTGCCTGGAGTCATCAGGGTGGTCATTCACCCCTCCACTTT
TRBD2	TRBV10-3	-	TRBJ2-1	CAISESVALAGGEQFF	TGTGCCATCAGTGAGTCGGTAGCACTAGCGGGAGGTGAGCAGTTCTTC
-	TRBV12-5	-	TRBJ2-2	CASGPLQGSTGELFF	TGTGCTAGTGGTCCTCTACAGGGTAGCACCGGGGAGCTGTTTTTT
TRBD1	TRBV6-1	-	TRBJ1-2	CASSEAIWDREAHRVGYTF	TGTGCCAGCAGTGAAGCGATCTGGGACAGGGAAGCCCACCGGGTTGGCTACACCTTC
-	TRBV5-1	-	TRBJ2-1	CASSLQLGGVNEQFF	TGCGCCAGCAGCTTACAACTAGGGGGGGTGAATGAGCAGTTCTTC
TRBD1	TRBV6-5	-	TRBJ1-2	CASSSGQAPNYGYTF	TGTGCCAGCAGTTCTGGACAGGCCCCTAACTATGGCTACACCTTC
-	TRBV9	-	TRBJ1-4	CASSVGTATGREKLFF	TGTGCCAGCAGCGTAGGCACGGCAACAGGACGGGAAAAACTGTTTTTT
-	TRBV9	few	TRBJ2-5	CASSEGRGEGSGETQYF	TGTGCCAGCAGCGAGGGGCGGGGTGAGGGTTCAGGAGAGACCCAGTACTTC
TRBD1	TRBV30	few	TRBJ1-1	CAGRTGGRNTEAFF	TGTGCCGGAAGAACAGGGGGCAGGAACACTGAAGCTTTCTTT
TRBD1	TRBV18	-	TRBJ1-1	CASSPPRTGTLNTEAFF	TGTGCCAGCTCACCTCCTAGGACAGGGACCTTGAACACTGAAGCTTTCTTT
-	TRBV18	-	TRBJ1-5	CASSTTRDQPQHF	TGTGCCAGCTCAACTACCAGGGATCAGCCCCAGCATTTT
TRBD1	TRBV11-2	-	TRBJ2-7	CASSFLTGVSSYEQYF	TGTGCCAGCAGCTTCCTCACAGGGGTAAGCTCCTACGAGCAGTACTTC
-	TRBV7-2	-	TRBJ1-2	CASSANRDYGYTF	TGTGCCAGCAGCGCTAACCGGGACTATGGCTACACCTTC
TRBD2	TRBV11-2	-	TRBJ2-7	CASSLTSGSFMSYEQYF	TGTGCCAGCAGCTTAACTAGCGGGAGCTTCATGTCCTACGAGCAGTACTTC
-	TRBV7-9	-	TRBJ1-1	CASSPAWGMNTEAFF	TGTGCCAGCAGCCCAGCTTGGGGCATGAACACTGAAGCTTTCTTT
TRBD1	TRBV6-6	once	TRBJ2-2	CASSYRGQGSGELFF	TGTGCCAGCAGTTATAGGGGACAGGGGTCCGGGGAGCTGTTTTTT
TRBD1	TRBV7-9	few	TRBJ2-7	CASSYRTGYEQYF	TGTGCCAGCAGCTATCGGACAGGATACGAGCAGTACTTC
-	TRBV5-5	few	TRBJ2-7	CASSRTTTYEQYF	TGTGCCAGCAGCCGGACAACCACCTACGAGCAGTACTTC
-	TRBV2	once	TRBJ2-2	CASSRQVSNTGELFF	TGTGCCAGCAGCCGACAGGTCTCTAACACCGGGGAGCTGTTTTTT
-	TRBV6-5	-	TRBJ1-4	CASREGFSNEKLFF	TGTGCCAGCAGGGAGGGGTTTTCTAATGAAAAACTGTTTTTT
TRBD1	TRBV10-3	once	TRBJ2-3	CAIRGTGVSTDTQYF	TGTGCCATCCGAGGGACAGGGGTTAGCACAGATACGCAGTATTTT
-	TRBV7-8	once	TRBJ2-3	CANTEYTSTDTQYF	TGTGCCAATACGGAGTATACTAGCACAGATACGCAGTATTTT
-	TRBV2	few	TRBJ2-2	CASTPPRSGPGELFF	TGTGCCAGCACCCCCCCCCGGTCAGGGCCCGGGGAGCTGTTTTTT
TRBD1	TRBV5-8	-	TRBJ1-2	CASSLPGQGPDYGYTF	TGTGCCAGCAGCCTACCGGGACAGGGACCGGACTATGGCTACACCTTC